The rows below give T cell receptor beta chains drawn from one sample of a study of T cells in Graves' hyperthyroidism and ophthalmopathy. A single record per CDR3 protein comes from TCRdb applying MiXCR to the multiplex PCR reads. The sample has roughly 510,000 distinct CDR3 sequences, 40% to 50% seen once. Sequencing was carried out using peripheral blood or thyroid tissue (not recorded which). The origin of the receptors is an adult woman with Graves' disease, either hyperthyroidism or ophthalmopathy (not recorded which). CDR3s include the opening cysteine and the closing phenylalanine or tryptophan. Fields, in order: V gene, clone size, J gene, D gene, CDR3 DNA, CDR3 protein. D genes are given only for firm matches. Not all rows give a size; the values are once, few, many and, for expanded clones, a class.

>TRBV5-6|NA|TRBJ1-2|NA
TGTGCCAGCAGCTTGGTTGGGGGCATATCGAACTATGGCTACACCTTC
CASSLVGGISNYGYTF
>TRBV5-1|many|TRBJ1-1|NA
TGCGCCAGCAGCGAACCGGGACCAAGCTCTTCAGCTTTCTTT
CASSEPGPSSSAFF
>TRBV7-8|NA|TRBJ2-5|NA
TGTGCCAGCAGCTTAGCGGCGAGCCAGCCCCAGTACTTC
CASSLAASQPQYF
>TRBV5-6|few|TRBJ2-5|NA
TGTGCCAGCAGCTTGACTCGTCAGACCCAGTACTTC
CASSLTRQTQYF
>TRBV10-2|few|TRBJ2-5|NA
TGCGCCAGCAGTGAACAACGGGACCAGGCCCAGTACTTC
CASSEQRDQAQYF
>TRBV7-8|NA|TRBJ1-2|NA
TGTGCCAGCAGCTTAAAGACCGAACACTATGGCTACACCTTC
CASSLKTEHYGYTF
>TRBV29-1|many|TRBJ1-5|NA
TGCAGCGTGCGAGCAAGCCTCAATCAGCCCCAGCATTTT
CSVRASLNQPQHF
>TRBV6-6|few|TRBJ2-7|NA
TGTGCCAGCGGCCGACAGAAACCTTACGAGCAGTACTTC
CASGRQKPYEQYF
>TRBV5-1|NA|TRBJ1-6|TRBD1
TGCGCCAGCAGAGGGGGACAGGGGTCTTCACCCCTCCACTTT
CASRGGQGSSPLHF
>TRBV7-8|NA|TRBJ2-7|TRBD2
TGTGCCAGCGCCCTGAGCGGGACTGCCTACGAGCAGTACTTC
CASALSGTAYEQYF
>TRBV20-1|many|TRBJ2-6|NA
TGCAGTGCACACAACAGGGTCCCCGGGGCCAACGTCCTGACTTTC
CSAHNRVPGANVLTF
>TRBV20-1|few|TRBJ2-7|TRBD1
TGCAGTGCTAGACCAGGGACAGAGATCTACGAGCAGTACTTC
CSARPGTEIYEQYF
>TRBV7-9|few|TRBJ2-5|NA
TGTGCCAGCAGCTTAGGGCGGCGATGGGAGGAGGAGACCCAGTACTTC
CASSLGRRWEEETQYF
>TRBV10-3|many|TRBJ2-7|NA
TGTGCCATCAGTGTTTTGGAAGACGAGCAGTACTTC
CAISVLEDEQYF
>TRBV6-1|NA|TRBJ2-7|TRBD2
TGTGCCAGCAAATTAGGTGTGACTAGCGAGTACGAGCAGTACTTC
CASKLGVTSEYEQYF
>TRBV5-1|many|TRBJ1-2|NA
TGCGCCAGCAGCCTCGGGAGCATCAACTATGGCTACACCTTC
CASSLGSINYGYTF
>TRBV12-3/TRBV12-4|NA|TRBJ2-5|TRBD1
TGTGCCAGCAATGCAGGACAGGGCCAGACCCAGTACTTC
CASNAGQGQTQYF
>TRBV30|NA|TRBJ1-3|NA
TGTGCCTGGAGTGCGGGGACGAACACCATATATTTT
CAWSAGTNTIYF
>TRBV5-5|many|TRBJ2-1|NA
TGTGCCAGCAGCTTGGGCGCGACAGGAAAATACAATGAGCAGTTCTTC
CASSLGATGKYNEQFF
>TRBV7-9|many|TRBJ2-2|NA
TGTGCCAGCAGCCGGGACTCCCTTAGTCCGCTGTTTTTT
CASSRDSLSPLFF
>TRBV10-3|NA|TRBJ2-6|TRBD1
TGTGCCATCAGTGTAAGGGACAGGGGGTCCTCTGGGGCCAACGTCCTGACTTTC
CAISVRDRGSSGANVLTF
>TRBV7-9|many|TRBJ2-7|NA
TGTGCCAGCAGCTTAGGTGGGCAGAGGGGGACCTACGAGCAGTACTTC
CASSLGGQRGTYEQYF
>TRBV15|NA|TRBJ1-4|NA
TGTGCCACCAGCAGAGATTTTATCCGTAATGAAAAACTGTTTTTT
CATSRDFIRNEKLFF
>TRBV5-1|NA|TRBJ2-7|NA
TGCGCCAGCAGCTTGGGCGGATCGGGCAGTCCCTACGAGCAGTACTTC
CASSLGGSGSPYEQYF
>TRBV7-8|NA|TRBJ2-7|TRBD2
TGTGCCAGCTCGACTAGCGGGGCCCCCTACGAGCAGTACTTC
CASSTSGAPYEQYF
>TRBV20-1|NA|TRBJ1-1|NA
TGCAGTGCCGGAGTAGGCGGTTCCGGCACTGAAGCTTTCTTT
CSAGVGGSGTEAFF
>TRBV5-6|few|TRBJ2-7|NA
TGTGCCAGCAGCTCGATCGGCGGGCGCTACGAGCAGTACTTC
CASSSIGGRYEQYF
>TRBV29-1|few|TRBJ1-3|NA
TGCAGCGTTGGAGGGTTTGGAAACACCATATATTTT
CSVGGFGNTIYF
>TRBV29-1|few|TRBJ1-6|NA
TGCAGCTTTTGGGGGAGAGGGAATTCACCCCTCCACTTT
CSFWGRGNSPLHF
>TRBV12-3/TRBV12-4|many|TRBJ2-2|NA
TGTGCCAGCAGTTTAAGGCCAAACACCGGGGAGCTGTTTTTT
CASSLRPNTGELFF
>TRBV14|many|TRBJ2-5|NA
TGTGCCAGCAGCCAAGGGGCCCTGGAGACCCAGTACTTC
CASSQGALETQYF
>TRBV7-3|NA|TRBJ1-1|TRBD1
TGTGCCAGTCGACAGGGAGGAGGATGGAGCACTGAAGCTTTCTTT
CASRQGGGWSTEAFF
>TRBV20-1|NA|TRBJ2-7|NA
TGCAGTGCTTATACCCGGGACACAGGGCCCGAGCAGTACTTC
CSAYTRDTGPEQYF
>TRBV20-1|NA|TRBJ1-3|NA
TGCAGTGCTAGATCCGGGACTGGAAACACCATATATTTT
CSARSGTGNTIYF
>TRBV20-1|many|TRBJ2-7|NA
TGCAGTGCTAGACCCCGAGGCAGGGGGGGCTCCTACGAGCAGTACTTC
CSARPRGRGGSYEQYF
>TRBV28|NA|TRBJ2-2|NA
TGTGCCAGCAGTTTGTCGCAGGGTGGAACCGGGGAGCTGTTTTTT
CASSLSQGGTGELFF
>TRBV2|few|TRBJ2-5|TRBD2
TGTGCCAGCAGTGACACTAGCGGGGAGACCCAGTACTTC
CASSDTSGETQYF
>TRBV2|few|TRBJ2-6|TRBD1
TGTGCCAGCAGGGAACCGGGACAGCACTCTGGGGCCAACGTCCTGACTTTC
CASREPGQHSGANVLTF
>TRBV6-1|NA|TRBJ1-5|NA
TGTGCCAGCAGAGGCCGGGACCAGCCAGAGCATTTT
CASRGRDQPEHF
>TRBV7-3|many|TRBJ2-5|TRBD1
TGTGCCAGCAGCTTAGCAGGGGGCGGGGACCAGTACTTC
CASSLAGGGDQYF
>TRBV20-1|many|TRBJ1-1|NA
TGCAGTGCTAGAGCCCCCGGGGGGGGAACTGAAGCTTTCTTT
CSARAPGGGTEAFF
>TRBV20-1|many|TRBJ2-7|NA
TGCAGTGCTATAGTTGGCTCCGCCTACGAGCAGTACTTC
CSAIVGSAYEQYF